These T cell receptor beta chains were read from a single sample in a study of ipilimumab plus nivolumab after autologous stem cell transplantation. The table came from immunoSEQ multiplex PCR; TCRdb's copy has only in-frame clones and leaves some out. The profile covers 17,000 or so clones, with 65% to 85% appearing a single time and approximately 40% taken by the ten largest. Sequences were derived from PBMCs, sampled in a trial of ipilimumab plus nivolumab as post-transplant consolidation. Receptor source: a male donor with diffuse large B-cell lymphoma. Both conserved end residues are part of each CDR3. Fields, in order: J gene, V gene, D gene, clone size, CDR3 protein, CDR3 DNA. The D gene is left open where the match is weak. A row's size may be missing; if present it is once, few, many or a size class.

TRBJ2-2 | TRBV18 | - | - | CASSPPGELFF | TGTGCCAGCTCACCACCCGGGGAGCTGTTTTTT
TRBJ2-5 | TRBV11-3 | - | - | CASSLAGGETQYF | TGTGCCAGCAGCTTAGCCGGGGGAGAGACCCAGTACTTC
TRBJ2-3 | TRBV17 | - | - | CASSRLAAGTDTQYF | TGTGCCAGCAGCAGACTAGCGGCCGGCACAGATACGCAGTATTTT
TRBJ1-2 | TRBV5-1 | - | few | CASSPGRGDDYTF | TGCGCCAGCAGCCCGGGGAGGGGGGACGATTACACCTTC
TRBJ2-7 | TRBV7-2 | - | once | CASSLAGSTKISYEQYF | TGTGCCAGCAGCTTAGCAGGGTCTACAAAAATCTCCTACGAGCAGTACTTC
TRBJ1-1 | TRBV29-1 | TRBD1 | - | CSVRQGESTEAFF | TGCAGCGTCCGACAGGGGGAAAGCACTGAAGCTTTCTTT
TRBJ2-2 | TRBV5-1 | - | - | CASSPGEGGGELFF | TGCGCCAGCAGCCCGGGAGAAGGGGGCGGGGAGCTGTTTTTT
TRBJ2-1 | TRBV5-4 | TRBD2 | - | CASSLGGLVSNEQFF | TGTGCCAGCAGCTTGGGGGGACTAGTCTCCAATGAGCAGTTCTTC
TRBJ2-1 | TRBV4-1 | - | - | CASSQVGANSYNEQFF | TGCGCCAGCAGCCAGGTGGGGGCGAATTCCTACAATGAGCAGTTCTTC
TRBJ1-3 | TRBV7-8 | - | few | CASSLGAQNSGNTIYF | TGTGCCAGCAGCCTCGGAGCCCAGAACTCTGGAAACACCATATATTTT
TRBJ2-3 | TRBV7-8 | - | - | CASSLARGVDTQYF | TGTGCCAGCAGCTTAGCGCGTGGGGTAGATACGCAGTATTTT
TRBJ2-5 | TRBV18 | - | - | CASSPARAGETQYF | TGTGCCAGCTCACCGGCTCGCGCTGGGGAGACCCAGTACTTC
TRBJ2-1 | TRBV9 | TRBD2 | - | CASSASHPGLASSEQFF | TGTGCCAGCAGCGCCTCCCACCCGGGACTAGCCTCGTCTGAGCAGTTCTTC
TRBJ1-1 | TRBV30 | - | - | CAWSSGLNTEAFF | TGTGCCTGGAGTTCGGGCCTGAACACTGAAGCTTTCTTT
TRBJ1-1 | TRBV28 | TRBD1 | - | CASKTGAGTEAFF | TGTGCCAGCAAAACAGGGGCGGGCACTGAAGCTTTCTTT
TRBJ1-5 | TRBV5-5 | - | few | CASSYYGDSNQPQHF | TGTGCCAGCAGCTATTATGGGGATAGCAATCAGCCCCAGCATTTT
TRBJ1-1 | TRBV2 | - | - | CASREERTTEAFF | TGTGCCAGCAGAGAGGAGAGGACCACTGAAGCTTTCTTT
TRBJ1-4 | TRBV5-4 | - | - | CASSGALDEKLFF | TGTGCCAGCAGCGGGGCCTTGGATGAAAAACTGTTTTTT